The next 3 T cell receptor beta chains were all read from a single sample in a study of beta chain features in type 1 diabetes. What was sequenced were expressed TCRB transcripts, since all of the isolated RNA had been reverse transcribed. Sequencing was performed with immunoSEQ multiplex PCR; in TCRdb, only in-frame clones are kept and a portion is missing. Among about 360,000 clones listed, 10% to 15% were seen once. Sequencing input: naive CD4+ T cells from blood. The receptor set was obtained from a man between 18 and 35 years old in good health.

This clone came up a few times. CDR3 coding DNA: TGTGCCATCAGTGACCCCGGGACTAGGACAGATACGCAGTATTTT. Amino acid sequence: CAISDPGTRTDTQYF. The gene calls are TRBV10-3 and TRBJ2-3, with 8 positions matching TRBD2. V trimming: 3 bases; J trimming: 3 bases; junction bases outside the gene matches: 5. CDR3 size: 15 residues. Germline CDR1 ENHRY, CDR2 SYGVKD.

This chain joins TRBV28 and TRBJ2-7, with 11 bases that match TRBD1. J lost 5 bases, V lost 5 bases, and 11 bases had no gene match. The CDR3 sequence is 16 residues long. Germline CDR1 and CDR2: MDHEN and SYDVKM. For the CDR3, the DNA is TGTGCCAGCAGTACTCCTTATGGGACAGGGGGGAACGAGCAGTACTTC. Its protein product is CASSTPYGTGGNEQYF.

This clone was counted between two and nine times. The chain joins TRBV19 to TRBJ1-2, with no clear D. The germline CDR1 and CDR2 sequences are LNHDA and SQIVND (reference sequence). V lost 0 bases and J lost 8, with 16 bases in between. The CDR3 is 15 amino acids. CDR3 sequence: CASSIDWRGPGGYTF. Here the CDR3 DNA reads TGTGCCAGTAGTATAGATTGGCGGGGTCCAGGAGGCTACACCTTC.